Listed here are 14 T cell receptor beta chains from one sample, sequenced in a study of blood T cell repertoires in COVID-19. This table comes from immunoSEQ multiplex PCR, and its TCRdb copy is limited to in-frame clones, with some not included. The sample lists about 190,000 clones, 88% occurring once. Source material: peripheral blood. These receptors came from a human donor in a cohort sampled during active COVID-19.

This clone showed up just once. The chain carries TRBV7-2 and TRBJ2-7; tentative D call: TRBD2 (6 bases). The CDR3 has 13 residues. The V gene lost 2 bases and the J gene lost 4 bases, with 9 bases spanning the gap. The germline V gene encodes CDR1 SGHTA and CDR2 FQGNSA. In DNA form, the CDR3 reads TGTGCCAGCAGCTTACCGGCGGGGTACGAGCAGTACTTC. It yields the protein CASSLPAGYEQYF.

The rearrangement links TRBV6-4 to TRBJ1-3, with TRBD1 identical over 7 bases. CDR1 is MRHNA and CDR2 is SNTAGT in the germline V gene. The CDR3 has 16 residues. V shed 2 bases, J shed 7 bases, and the junction held 11 bases outside the gene matches. The CDR3: CASSDVQGLQGNTIYF. DNA of the CDR3: TGTGCCAGCAGTGACGTACAGGGGCTCCAAGGGAACACCATATATTTT.

The chain combines TRBV9 with TRBJ1-1; 10 positions agree with TRBD1. The V gene end was trimmed by 4 bases and the J gene end by 8 bases; junction bases not matched to a gene: 8. Germline CDR1 is SGDLS and CDR2 is YYNGEE. The CDR3 runs 14 residues. The CDR3 sequence: CASSTQDRGPEAFF. As DNA, the CDR3 is TGTGCCAGCAGCACCCAAGACAGGGGGCCCGAAGCTTTCTTT.

The chain combines TRBV6-5 with TRBJ2-7, with 10 bases matching TRBD1. CDR1 is MNHEY, CDR2 SVGAGI, per germline. The CDR3 length is 13 residues. Trimming cost V 8 bases and J 3 bases; bases outside gene matches: 4. CDR3 sequence reads: CASRTGGRYEQYF. In nucleotides, the CDR3 is TGTGCCAGCCGGACAGGGGGTCGCTACGAGCAGTACTTC.

The chain joins TRBV6-4 to TRBJ1-1; D is undetermined. Germline V gene lookup returns CDR1 MRHNA and CDR2 SNTAGT. The CDR3 spans 16 residues. V lost 3 bases and J lost 1, with 15 bases in between. CDR3 bases: TGTGCCAGCAGTGAAAACGGAGTCAGCAAGAACACTGAAGCTTTCTTT. Its translation is CASSENGVSKNTEAFF.

The rearrangement links TRBV30 to TRBJ2-1; TRBD2 agrees at 8 bases. CDR3 length equals 14 residues. Germline CDR1 is GTSNPN and CDR2 is SVGIG (reference sequence). The V segment lost 3 bases and the J segment 9 bases; nucleotides outside the gene matches: 10. The DNA for the CDR3 is TGTGCCTGGAGCCAGGGGCTAGCGGGCGGTGAGCAGTTCTTC. This gives the protein CAWSQGLAGGEQFF. Based on the CDR3 plus reference TRBV30 and TRBJ2-1, the full variable domain is SQTIHQWPATLVQPVGSPLSLECTVEGTSNPNLYWYRQAAGRGLQLLFYSVGIGQISSEVPQNLSASRPQDRQFILSSKKLLLSDSGFYLCAWSQGLAGGEQFFGPGTRLTVL.

This rearrangement joins TRBV19 to TRBJ1-1, with no clear D. V lost 6 bases to trimming and J lost 4 bases, with 12 bases between them. Per germline, CDR1 LNHDA and CDR2 SQIVND (reference sequence). The CDR3 covers 13 residues. CDR3 protein: CASSPNAGTEAFF. The CDR3 DNA is TGTGCCAGTAGCCCAAACGCAGGCACTGAAGCTTTCTTT. Using reference TRBV19 and TRBJ1-1 for the parts outside the CDR3, the full variable domain is DGGITQSPKYLFRKEGQNVTLSCEQNLNHDAMYWYRQDPGQGLRLIYYSQIVNDFQKGDIAEGYSVSREKKESFPLTVTSAQKNPTAFYLCASSPNAGTEAFFGQGTRLTVV.

The J gene is TRBJ2-1, the V gene TRBV5-1; 10 nucleotides line up with TRBD2. This CDR3 comprises 15 residues. The junction had 5 bases not matched to a gene; V was cut back by 4 bases and J by 4 bases. CDR1 and CDR2 (germline): SGHRS, YFSETQ. In DNA form, the CDR3 reads TGCGCCAGCAGCCTGGCTAGCGGGGGATACAATGAGCAGTTCTTC. Amino acid sequence: CASSLASGGYNEQFF.

The chain's CDR3 is CASSPGETEAFF. In nucleotides, the CDR3 is TGTGCCAGCAGTCCAGGGGAGACTGAAGCTTTCTTT. V gene TRBV2 combines with J gene TRBJ1-1, with D perhaps TRBD1 (6 bases). Germline CDR1 SNHLY, CDR2 FYNNEI. This CDR3 spans 12 amino acids. V lost 5 bases, J lost 5 bases, and 9 bases lay in between.

The chain combines TRBV6-5 with TRBJ2-1; 7 bases line up with TRBD1. The J segment lost 4 bases and the V segment lost 6 bases, leaving 9 bases of the junction unmatched. This CDR3 has 15 residues. The germline V gene has CDR1 MNHEY and CDR2 SVGAGI. In nucleotides, the CDR3 is TGTGCCAGCAGGGGTAGGGACAGACGGTACAATGAGCAGTTCTTC. This codes for CASRGRDRRYNEQFF.

This clone was detected only a few times. CDR3: CASSRRLAGDTGELFF. As DNA, the CDR3 is TGTGCCAGCAGCCGAAGACTAGCGGGAGACACCGGGGAGCTGTTTTTT. The rearrangement links TRBV3-1 (or the pseudogene TRBV3-2) to TRBJ2-2; 12 nucleotides match TRBD2. The CDR3 is made up of 16 amino acids. CDR1 is LGHDT and CDR2 is YNNKEL in the germline V gene (reference sequence). With V trimmed by 4 bases and J by 3 bases, 3 bases remained unmatched.

This clone showed up just once. The chain couples TRBV4-3 to TRBJ2-3, with 12 bases lining up with TRBD2. V lost 0 bases, J lost 7 bases, and 8 bases stayed unmatched. Germline assignment: CDR1 LGHNA and CDR2 YSLEER. There are 17 residues in the CDR3. This CDR3 reads CASSQESPSGGANTQYF. The CDR3 DNA is TGCGCCAGCAGCCAAGAATCCCCTAGCGGGGGGGCAAATACGCAGTATTTT.

This chain uses TRBV19 with TRBJ2-7, with 9 bases matching TRBD2. Looked up from germline, CDR1 is LNHDA and CDR2 is SQIVND (reference sequence). CDR3 length: 14 residues. J was trimmed by 3 bases and V by 5 bases; bases with no gene match: 5. The CDR3 loop reads CASSRASGIYEQYF. Here the CDR3 DNA reads TGTGCCAGTAGTCGGGCTAGCGGGATCTACGAGCAGTACTTC.

The chain couples TRBV7-8 to TRBJ1-3; D unresolved. Germline assignment: CDR1 SGHVS and CDR2 FQNEAQ. CDR3 length: 14 amino acids. The V gene lost 2 bases and the J gene lost 3 bases, with 8 bases spanning the gap. In DNA, the CDR3 is TGTGCCAGCAGCTTATCGGGAGTTGGAAACACCATATATTTT. This translates into CASSLSGVGNTIYF.